A single sample gave rise to the 32 T cell receptor beta chains below, sequenced in a study of T cells in Graves' hyperthyroidism and ophthalmopathy (dated by TCRdb to between 2018 and 2021). The method was multiplex PCR. Sequencing was performed on an Illumina HiSeq 2000. The TCR beta CDR3 regions were amplified from the RNA transcripts. The first round of RT-PCR for the TCR CDR3 was performed with the HTBI primer set and the Qiagen OneStep RT-PCR kit. TCRdb redid the processing of the public reads, applying fastp at Q25 and MiXCR, and retained in-frame beta chains. Under each unique CDR3 protein, matching rows form one entry showing the most common genes and DNA. In all, the sample holds approximately 600,000 distinct CDR3 sequences, and about 20% of those were seen once. 34% of the sample belongs to the ten largest clones. The sequenced material came from blood. The receptors were gathered from a man between 25 and 39 years old with Graves' ophthalmopathy.

This clonotype turned up a few times. V gene TRBV7-8 combines with J gene TRBJ2-7; possible D gene TRBD2, 5 bases. The CDR3 has 11 amino acids. The germline V gene encodes CDR1 SGHVS and CDR2 FQNEAQ. With 3 bases removed from V and 6 bases from J, the gap between germline ends came to 6 bases. CDR3: CASSLDSEQYF. CDR3 coding DNA: TGTGCCAGCAGCTTGGACTCCGAGCAGTACTTC.

This chain uses TRBV6-5 with TRBJ2-7, with D perhaps TRBD1 or TRBD2 (5 bases each). The CDR3 extends over 13 amino acids. The germline V gene has CDR1 MNHEY and CDR2 SVGAGI. V was trimmed by 2 bases and J by 3 bases, leaving 8 bases between them. The CDR3 bases are TGTGCCAGCAGTTACGGGACGATCTACGAGCAGTACTTC. Encoded protein: CASSYGTIYEQYF.

V usage is TRBV11-2 and J usage is TRBJ2-3; D gene uncertain. This CDR3 is built from 14 residues. Trimming stripped 1 base from V and 6 bases from J, with 11 bases between. Per the germline V gene, CDR1 is SGHAT and CDR2 is FQNNGV. This CDR3 is CASSLGARYDTQYF. CDR3 nucleotide sequence: TGTGCCAGCAGCTTAGGGGCACGATACGATACGCAGTATTTT. The full variable domain, in which reference TRBV11-2 and TRBJ2-3 provide the parts outside the CDR3, is EAGVAQSPRYKIIEKRQSVAFWCNPISGHATLYWYQQILGQGPKLLIQFQNNGVVDDSQLPKDRFSAERLKGVDSTLKIQPAKLEDSAVYLCASSLGARYDTQYFGPGTRLTVL.

This clonotype was observed many times. The chain employs TRBV5-1 and TRBJ2-7, with 7 nucleotides matching TRBD1. This CDR3 contains 15 residues. J gave up 2 bases and V 5 bases, and 10 bases lay outside the gene matches. CDR1 and CDR2 (germline): SGHRS, YFSETQ. CDR3 region: CASRTGTAHPYEQYF. As DNA, the CDR3 is TGCGCCAGCAGGACCGGGACAGCACACCCCTACGAGCAGTACTTC.

This clonotype was recorded a few times. The V and J genes are TRBV5-1 and TRBJ2-5; 7 nucleotides match TRBD1. The V segment lost 0 bases and the J segment 0 bases; nucleotides outside the gene matches: 2. Germline V gene lookup returns CDR1 SGHRS and CDR2 YFSETQ. CDR3 length: 15 amino acids. DNA for the CDR3: TGCGCCAGCAGCTTGGGGACAGGCAACCAAGAGACCCAGTACTTC. Its translation: CASSLGTGNQETQYF.

The gene calls are TRBV24-1 and TRBJ2-5; 8 bases map to TRBD1. J gave up 5 bases and V 2 bases, and 6 bases lay outside the gene matches. CDR3 length equals 15 residues. CDR1 is KGHDR, CDR2 SFDVKD, per germline. The CDR3 loop is CATSDYQGAVETQYF. CDR3 in DNA: TGTGCCACCAGTGATTACCAGGGGGCGGTTGAGACCCAGTACTTC.

The V and J genes are TRBV7-8 and TRBJ2-1, with D possibly being TRBD1 (6 bases). Trimming removed 5 bases from V and 3 bases from J, with 17 bases in between. The germline CDR1 and CDR2 sequences are SGHVS and FQNEAQ. CDR3 size: 16 residues. The CDR3 loop is CASSTAPGHLYNEQFF. In nucleotides, the CDR3 is TGTGCCAGCAGCACCGCCCCGGGACACCTCTACAATGAGCAGTTCTTC.

This clonotype was counted at least ten times. The rearrangement uses TRBV14 and TRBJ2-1; 9 nucleotides align to TRBD2. CDR3 size: 15 residues. The ends lost 0 bases at V and 3 bases at J; junction bases unmatched: 0. Germline V gene lookup returns CDR1 SGHDN and CDR2 FVKESK. CDR3 region: CASSQDSGSYNEQFF. Written as DNA, the CDR3 is TGTGCCAGCAGCCAAGATAGCGGGAGCTACAATGAGCAGTTCTTC.

This clonotype has a count of ten or more. V and J are TRBV6-1 and TRBJ2-3; 7 nucleotides line up with TRBD2. CDR1 and CDR2 (germline): MNHNS, SASEGT. This CDR3 has 15 amino acids. Trimming took 5 bases from V and 3 from J; bases not matched to a gene: 8. CDR3 loop: CASSLRGRETDTQYF. The CDR3 DNA reads as TGTGCCAGCAGTCTCCGGGGGAGGGAGACAGATACGCAGTATTTT.

The rearrangement joins TRBV5-8 to TRBJ2-1, with D possibly TRBD1 on 5 matching bases. V dropped 0 bases and J dropped 5 bases, with 15 bases sitting between them. The germline V gene has CDR1 SGHTS and CDR2 YDEGEE. This CDR3 has 16 amino acids. CDR3 region: CASSLVRERLDNEQFF. CDR3 DNA sequence: TGTGCCAGCAGCTTGGTCAGGGAACGACTGGACAATGAGCAGTTCTTC.

This clonotype was counted between two and nine times. This chain connects TRBV4-1 to TRBJ2-3; possibly TRBD2 for D (5 bases). Trimming took off 1 base at V and 3 bases at J, with 11 bases between the two ends. There are 15 residues in the CDR3. Germline loops: CDR1 MGHRA, CDR2 YSYEKL. The CDR3 loop reads CASSQVILATDTQYF. CDR3 DNA: TGCGCCAGCAGCCAAGTCATTCTAGCTACAGATACGCAGTATTTT.

This clonotype was seen ten or more times. The gene calls are TRBV7-9 and TRBJ1-5; D not resolved. Germline loops: CDR1 SEHNR, CDR2 FQNEAQ (reference sequence). The V gene lost 5 bases and the J gene lost 1 base, with 12 bases spanning the gap. The CDR3 is made up of 15 amino acids. The CDR3 DNA sequence: TGTGCCAGCAGCCCCGGACGTGGGAGCAATCAGCCCCAGCATTTT. This gives the protein CASSPGRGSNQPQHF.

The rearrangement uses TRBV5-1 and TRBJ2-7; the D is unclear. Germline V gene lookup returns CDR1 SGHRS and CDR2 YFSETQ. The CDR3 is made up of 15 amino acids. Deletions cut 4 bases from V and 0 bases from J, with 14 bases between. The CDR3 sequence: CASSPNGLRSYEQYF. In DNA, the CDR3 is TGCGCCAGCAGCCCGAATGGTCTACGCTCCTACGAGCAGTACTTC. Complete variable domain (other parts from reference TRBV5-1 and TRBJ2-7): KAGVTQTPRYLIKTRGQQVTLSCSPISGHRSVSWYQQTPGQGLQFLFEYFSETQRNKGNFPGRFSGRQFSNSRSEMNVSTLELGDSALYLCASSPNGLRSYEQYFGPGTRLTVT.

The gene calls are TRBV3-1 and TRBJ2-5, with D possibly TRBD1 on 5 matching bases. This CDR3 comprises 14 residues. Germline values: CDR1 LGHDT, CDR2 YNNKEL (reference sequence). Trimming took 3 bases from V and 1 from J, leaving 9 bases between them. CDR3 sequence reads: CASSHTGIQETQYF. The CDR3, as DNA: TGTGCCAGCAGCCATACAGGTATCCAAGAGACCCAGTACTTC.

This clonotype has just a few counts. The V gene is TRBV28, the J gene TRBJ2-1; perhaps D is TRBD1 or TRBD2 (6 bases each). Between the trimmed V and J ends, which lost 2 bases and 12 bases, there was a span of 14 bases. Looked up from germline, CDR1 is MDHEN and CDR2 is SYDVKM. This CDR3 has 13 amino acids. The DNA of the CDR3 is TGTGCCAGCAGTTTACTGGGGGGCCAGGTGCAGTTCTTC. Protein sequence: CASSLLGGQVQFF.

This clonotype has a count of ten or more. J is TRBJ2-1 and V is TRBV7-8; a weak D match, TRBD2 (6 bases). CDR1 SGHVS and CDR2 FQNEAQ come from the germline V gene. The ends were cut back, 5 bases at V and 8 bases at J, with 22 bases in the middle. The CDR3 totals 16 residues. The CDR3 protein is CASSRLGVAAVDEQFF. Here the CDR3 DNA reads TGTGCCAGCAGCCGGCTGGGGGTAGCGGCCGTCGATGAGCAGTTCTTC.

This chain links TRBV20-1 with TRBJ2-7; no clear D gene. The CDR3 loop spans 16 amino acids. V was trimmed by 6 bases and J by 2 bases, leaving 23 bases between them. CDR1 is DFQATT, CDR2 SNEGSKA, per germline (reference sequence). CDR3 DNA: TGCAGTGCGGTAGAGACTCGTGGCGGCCGTACCTACGAGCAGTACTTC. It specifies CSAVETRGGRTYEQYF.

This clonotype was found many times. The CDR3 reads CASTYGQGIDEAFF. CDR3 in DNA: TGTGCCAGCACCTACGGACAGGGAATCGATGAAGCTTTCTTT. The chain carries TRBV12-3 or TRBV12-4 and TRBJ1-1, with TRBD1 matching over 8 bases. V dropped 7 bases and J dropped 7; count of bases not matched to a gene: 11. CDR3 length: 14 amino acids.

The chain is built from TRBV7-2 and TRBJ2-7; D unclear. The CDR3 has 14 amino acids. Germline V gives CDR1 SGHTA, CDR2 FQGNSA. V was clipped by 1 base and J by 0 bases, with 7 bases between them. The CDR3 reads CASSLEPGSYEQYF. The CDR3, as DNA: TGTGCCAGCAGCTTAGAACCGGGCTCCTACGAGCAGTACTTC. Drawing the rest from reference TRBV7-2 and TRBJ2-7, the complete variable domain is GAGVSQSPSNKVTEKGKDVELRCDPISGHTALYWYRQSLGQGLEFLIYFQGNSAPDKSGLPSDRFSAERTGGSVSTLTIQRTQQEDSAVYLCASSLEPGSYEQYFGPGTRLTVT.

The chain carries TRBV10-2 and TRBJ2-2; the D is unclear. This CDR3 has 12 amino acids. V was shortened by 3 bases and J by 10 bases, with 9 bases between the two germline ends. Germline V gene lookup returns CDR1 WSHSY and CDR2 SAAADI. CDR3 coding DNA: TGCGCCAGCAGTGACGAGGAAGAGGAGCTGTTTTTT. Translated, it gives CASSDEEEELFF.

The chain is built from TRBV6-1 and TRBJ2-5; 12 positions agree with TRBD2. This CDR3 region has 18 residues. After removal of 5 bases from V and 3 bases from J, the junction contained 13 bases not matched to a gene. CDR1 is MNHNS and CDR2 is SASEGT in the germline V gene. CDR3 sequence: CASSTTSGRSAEKETQYF. CDR3 nucleotides: TGTGCCAGCAGTACGACTAGCGGGAGATCTGCGGAGAAAGAGACCCAGTACTTC.

The chain employs TRBV10-3 and TRBJ2-4; no reliable D call. The germline V and J ends were trimmed by 0 bases and 0 bases, with 9 bases remaining between them. CDR3 length equals 16 residues. CDR1 is ENHRY and CDR2 is SYGVKD in the germline V gene. In nucleotides, the CDR3 is TGTGCCATCAGTGAGTCGCGAGGCCTAGCCAAAAACATTCAGTACTTC. It encodes CAISESRGLAKNIQYF.

This clonotype was picked up a small number of times. The gene calls are TRBV4-3 and TRBJ2-1, with 9 positions matching TRBD2. V dropped 0 bases and J dropped 10; count of bases not matched to a gene: 10. This CDR3 spans 16 amino acids. Germline CDR1 and CDR2: LGHNA and YSLEER. This CDR3 is CASSQDGLAGPREQFF. CDR3 DNA: TGCGCCAGCAGCCAAGATGGGCTAGCGGGGCCTAGGGAGCAGTTCTTC.

This clonotype came up a few times. The chain joins TRBV7-8 to TRBJ2-7; 8 nucleotides align to TRBD1. V lost 5 bases and J lost 7; bases outside the gene matches: 7. The CDR3 runs 13 residues. Germline V gene data show CDR1 as SGHVS and CDR2 as FQNEAQ. Here the CDR3 reads CASSPGTGIEQYF. CDR3 nucleotide sequence: TGTGCCAGCAGCCCGGGGACAGGCATTGAGCAGTACTTC.

The chain recombines TRBV7-3 with TRBJ2-1; D gene unclear. Germline lookup yields CDR1 SGHTA and CDR2 FQGTGA. V was shortened by 5 bases and J by 5 bases, with 19 bases between the two germline ends. CDR3 size: 16 residues. For the CDR3, the DNA is TGTGCCAGCAGCCTAGACGCCCGGGCGTACAACAATGAGCAGTTCTTC. Residues: CASSLDARAYNNEQFF. The variable domain in full, completed from reference TRBV7-3 and TRBJ2-1, reads GAGVSQTPSNKVTEKGKYVELRCDPISGHTALYWYRQSLGQGPEFLIYFQGTGAADDSGLPNDRFFAVRPEGSVSTLKIQRTERGDSAVYLCASSLDARAYNNEQFFGPGTRLTVL.

The chain recombines TRBV12-5 with TRBJ1-1; 7 nucleotides line up with TRBD1. Unmatched junction bases numbered 4, after V lost 3 bases and J lost 0 bases. CDR1 is LGHNT, CDR2 FRNRAP, per germline. The CDR3 length is 15 residues. CDR3 in DNA: TGTGCTAGTGGTTTAGAGGGGGCCATGAACACTGAAGCTTTCTTT. Translating it yields CASGLEGAMNTEAFF.

The sample holds a few counts of this clonotype. V usage is TRBV29-1 and J usage is TRBJ1-2, with no clear D. V lost 5 bases and J lost 0, with 13 bases in between. The CDR3 loop spans 14 amino acids. Germline loops: CDR1 SQVTM, CDR2 ANQGSEA. CDR3 DNA: TGCAGCGTTCCGATACGGGAACCTAACTATGGCTACACCTTC. Translated, it gives CSVPIREPNYGYTF.

As concerns this clonotype: A much larger clonotype is one base distant, so this may be a read error. Here the CDR3 omits its conserved ending phenylalanine or tryptophan, so a read error is the likely source. This sequence joins TRBV7-2 and TRBJ2-1; perhaps TRBD2 as D (5 bases). CDR3 size: 14 residues. CDR1 and CDR2 (germline): SGHTA, FQGNSA. CDR3 DNA sequence: TGTGCCGGCAGCTTAGCTACTAGAAGCTATGAGCAGTTCTCC. Amino acids: CAGSLATRSYEQFS.

This clonotype has at least ten counts. The chain links TRBV6-2 or TRBV6-3 to TRBJ2-7; the match to TRBD2 covers 7 bases. The CDR3 sequence is 15 residues long. Germline-derived CDR1 and CDR2 are MNHEY and SVGEGT. V lost 6 bases, J lost 5 bases, and 13 bases stayed unmatched. The CDR3 protein is CASSPPGREFDEQYF. The CDR3 DNA sequence: TGTGCCAGCAGCCCTCCAGGGCGGGAGTTCGACGAGCAGTACTTC.

The V and J genes are TRBV28 and TRBJ2-7; 10 bases line up with TRBD1. Germline-derived CDR1 and CDR2 are MDHEN and SYDVKM. After removal of 7 bases from V and 6 bases from J, the junction contained 6 bases not matched to a gene. The CDR3 runs 13 residues. CDR3 DNA sequence: TGTGCCAGCATGGGGACAGGGGAATCCGAGCAGTACTTC. Its translation is CASMGTGESEQYF.

This clonotype occurred a few times. The CDR3 DNA sequence: TGCAGCGTTGTACCCAGGGTTGATGAGCAGTACTTC. It translates to CSVVPRVDEQYF. The rearrangement links TRBV29-1 to TRBJ2-7; a possible D gene is TRBD1 (5 bases). The germline gives CDR1 SQVTM, CDR2 ANQGSEA. CDR3 length equals 12 residues. The ends were cut back, 4 bases at V and 7 bases at J, with 14 bases in the middle.

In its sample, this clonotype was seen many times. J is TRBJ2-7 and V is TRBV12-3 or TRBV12-4, with TRBD1 matching 7 bases. This CDR3 contains 16 residues. V lost 8 bases and J lost 2; bases outside the gene matches: 15. CDR3 sequence (DNA): TGTGCCAGCCAGCTAAGGGCGTACAGGGGTACCTACGAGCAGTACTTC. Its translation: CASQLRAYRGTYEQYF.